These 17 T cell receptor beta chains originate from one sample sequenced in a study of cytomegalovirus exposure and HLA in healthy donors. The PCR ran on 60 Vbeta and 13 Jbeta primers. TCRdb's copy holds only in-frame clones and misses some; the assay was immunoSEQ multiplex PCR. The sample includes roughly 80,000 clones, over 65% of them seen just once. The sequenced sample consisted of PBMCs. All receptors derive from a man in his forties or fifties in good health and CMV-seropositive.

This clone turned up a few times. V and J are TRBV7-2 and TRBJ1-1; the D gene is possibly TRBD1 (5 bases). Trimming removed 4 bases from V and 5 bases from J, with 11 bases in between. CDR1 SGHTA and CDR2 FQGNSA come from the germline V gene. This CDR3 region has 13 residues. The CDR3 region is CASSWGDGTEAFF. For the CDR3, the DNA is TGTGCCAGCAGCTGGGGGGATGGGACTGAAGCTTTCTTT.

Of note for this clone: At one of its ends the junction is not consistent with the germline gene, which may arise from a read error. The chain combines TRBV30 with TRBJ2-7, with D perhaps TRBD1 (5 bases). From germline, CDR1 is GTSNPN and CDR2 SVGIG (reference sequence). The CDR3 has 11 amino acids. This chain's CDR3 is CAWSVPGSRVF. The DNA for the CDR3 is TGTGCCTGGAGTGTGCCCGGGTCCAGGGTCTTC. The full variable domain, rest sourced from reference TRBV30 and TRBJ2-7, is SQTIHQWPATLVQPVGSPLSLECTVEGTSNPNLYWYRQAAGRGLQLLFYSVGIGQISSEVPQNLSASRPQDRQFILSSKKLLLSDSGFYLCAWSVPGSRVFGPGTRLTVT.

V is TRBV5-5 and J is TRBJ2-1, with a tentative D call TRBD2 (5 bases). Trimming took 2 bases from V and 4 from J, leaving 13 bases between them. There are 15 residues in the CDR3. Germline CDR1 and CDR2: SGHKS and YYEKEE (reference sequence). CDR3 region: CASSFLPADYNEQFF. For the CDR3, the DNA is TGTGCCAGCAGCTTCCTCCCAGCGGATTACAATGAGCAGTTCTTC.

The chain employs TRBV18 and TRBJ2-5; 9 bases align to TRBD2. The CDR3 runs 14 residues. Germline loops: CDR1 KGHSH, CDR2 LQKENI. The junction had 3 bases not matched to a gene; V was cut back by 3 bases and J by 4 bases. The CDR3 coding sequence is TGTGCCAGCTCACCGGGAGCGGGAGGAGAGACCCAGTACTTC. Amino acids: CASSPGAGGETQYF.

Here the CDR3 DNA reads TGTGCCAGTAACCGTCTCTATGATTGGACATTTCCGACCTATGGCTACACCTTC. It yields the protein CASNRLYDWTFPTYGYTF. This chain links TRBV19 with TRBJ1-2; a weak D match, TRBD1 (5 bases). Germline V gene data show CDR1 as LNHDA and CDR2 as SQIVND (reference sequence). V lost 7 bases and J 4 bases, leaving 28 bases between the germline ends. CDR3 size: 18 residues. The whole variable domain, filled in from reference TRBV19 and TRBJ1-2, reads DGGITQSPKYLFRKEGQNVTLSCEQNLNHDAMYWYRQDPGQGLRLIYYSQIVNDFQKGDIAEGYSVSREKKESFPLTVTSAQKNPTAFYLCASNRLYDWTFPTYGYTFGSGTRLTVV.

V usage is TRBV2 and J usage is TRBJ2-3; 9 bases are shared with TRBD2. V was pared by 6 bases and J by 7 bases, with 11 bases of the junction left unmatched. From germline, CDR1 is SNHLY and CDR2 FYNNEI. This CDR3 region has 15 residues. CDR3 bases: TGTGCCAGCAGCATAACGGGACTAGCTTCTTATACGCAGTATTTT. Translation gives CASSITGLASYTQYF.

The chain recombines TRBV7-3 with TRBJ2-1; tentative D call: TRBD2 (5 bases). CDR3 length: 15 residues. The germline V and J ends were trimmed by 3 bases and 2 bases, with 11 bases remaining between them. Germline CDR1 reads SGHTA; CDR2 reads FQGTGA. CDR3 nucleotide sequence: TGTGCCAGCAGCTTCTCTAGCATGCCCTACAATGAGCAGTTCTTC. Its translation is CASSFSSMPYNEQFF. The variable domain in full, completed from reference TRBV7-3 and TRBJ2-1, reads GAGVSQTPSNKVTEKGKYVELRCDPISGHTALYWYRQSLGQGPEFLIYFQGTGAADDSGLPNDRFFAVRPEGSVSTLKIQRTERGDSAVYLCASSFSSMPYNEQFFGPGTRLTVL.

The chain links TRBV2 to TRBJ2-3; D not certain. This CDR3 is 14 amino acids long. Germline assignment: CDR1 SNHLY and CDR2 FYNNEI. V was clipped by 10 bases and J by 0 bases, with 14 bases between them. The CDR3 sequence: CATKPYLSTDTQYF. In DNA form, the CDR3 reads TGTGCCACCAAGCCCTACCTGAGCACAGATACGCAGTATTTT.

This clone has only one observation. The chain combines TRBV5-1 with TRBJ1-3; 7 bases map to TRBD1. The CDR3 contains 15 residues. Trimming cost V 2 bases and J 2 bases; bases outside gene matches: 4. From germline, CDR1 is SGHRS and CDR2 YFSETQ. The CDR3 is CASSLRTGAGNTIYF. The CDR3 coding sequence is TGCGCCAGCAGCTTAAGAACAGGGGCTGGAAACACCATATATTTT.

This clone was counted many times. This chain joins TRBV4-3 and TRBJ2-3, with TRBD2 identical over 11 bases. The V and J ends lost 4 bases and 3 bases, in that order; junction bases with no gene match: 3. The CDR3 consists of 15 residues. Germline CDR1 LGHNA, CDR2 YSLEER. The CDR3 loop reads CASSPTSGRTDTQYF. CDR3 coding DNA: TGCGCCAGCAGCCCTACTAGCGGGAGAACAGATACGCAGTATTTT.

This clone has only a few counts. The chain carries TRBV5-1 and TRBJ2-5; 10 positions agree with TRBD1. The J call is doubtful: the DNA matches TRBJ2-7 better. Germline CDR1 and CDR2: SGHRS and YFSETQ. The CDR3 contains 15 residues. As DNA, the CDR3 is TGCGCCAGCAGCTCAAAGACAGGGGGCGTAAACGAGCAGTACTTC. Encoded protein: CASSSKTGGVNEQYF.

The chain couples TRBV18 to TRBJ1-3; D possibly corresponds to TRBD1 (6 bases). CDR3 length: 17 amino acids. V was trimmed by 3 bases and J by 0 bases, leaving 15 bases between them. In germline, CDR1 is KGHSH, CDR2 LQKENI. Written as DNA, the CDR3 is TGTGCCAGCTCACCGTCAAATCAGGGGTTCTCTGGAAACACCATATATTTT. Translating it yields CASSPSNQGFSGNTIYF. Looking up the rest from reference TRBV18 and TRBJ1-3 gives the full variable domain: NAGVMQNPRHLVRRRGQEARLRCSPMKGHSHVYWYRQLPEEGLKFMVYLQKENIIDESGMPKERFSAEFPKEGPSILRIQQVVRGDSAAYFCASSPSNQGFSGNTIYFGEGSWLTVV.

The chain is built from TRBV11-2 and TRBJ2-1; the match to TRBD2 covers 8 bases. CDR1 SGHAT and CDR2 FQNNGV come from the germline V gene. This CDR3 spans 15 amino acids. V lost 5 bases, J lost 6 bases, and 9 bases stayed unmatched. The CDR3: CASSRGSGIPNEQFF. The CDR3 bases are TGTGCCAGCAGCCGTGGTAGCGGGATACCCAATGAGCAGTTCTTC. The full variable domain, its missing parts supplied by reference TRBV11-2 and TRBJ2-1, is EAGVAQSPRYKIIEKRQSVAFWCNPISGHATLYWYQQILGQGPKLLIQFQNNGVVDDSQLPKDRFSAERLKGVDSTLKIQPAKLEDSAVYLCASSRGSGIPNEQFFGPGTRLTVL.

The chain carries TRBV9 and TRBJ1-6; 8 bases agree with TRBD1. The V gene's germline CDR1 is SGDLS and CDR2 YYNGEE. V was pared by 1 base and J by 11 bases, with 5 bases of the junction left unmatched. The CDR3 consists of 14 residues. Here the CDR3 DNA reads TGTGCCAGCAGCGTAAAACAGGGGGGGACACCCCTCCACTTT. Protein: CASSVKQGGTPLHF.

Notes on this clone: Other DNA sequences in this specimen translate into the identical CDR3. V gene TRBV19 combines with J gene TRBJ2-2; TRBD2 aligns across 7 bases. The CDR3 is 16 amino acids. V gave up 5 bases and J gave up 6 bases; unmatched junction bases: 12. CDR1 is LNHDA and CDR2 is SQIVND in the germline V gene (reference sequence). The CDR3 DNA sequence: TGTGCCAGTAGTGACTGGACTAGTTTTGGTCCCGGGGAGCTGTTTTTT. This translates into CASSDWTSFGPGELFF.

The chain carries TRBV27 and TRBJ2-1; TRBD1 matches 9 bases. Germline-derived CDR1 and CDR2 are MNHEY and SMNVEV (reference sequence). Trimming removed 5 bases from V and 8 bases from J; junction bases left unmatched: 10. The CDR3 has 15 residues. The CDR3 DNA sequence: TGTGCCAGCAGTCCGCCCGGGACAGGGTCTTATGAGCAGTTCTTC. Residues: CASSPPGTGSYEQFF.

By frequency in the sample, this clone is medium-sized. The genes are TRBV2 and TRBJ2-3; 8 bases are shared with TRBD1. The J segment lost 2 bases and the V segment lost 10 bases, leaving 8 bases of the junction unmatched. This CDR3 spans 14 amino acids. Germline assignment: CDR1 SNHLY and CDR2 FYNNEI. In DNA form, the CDR3 reads TGTGCCATCGCCACGACAGGGGCCACAGATACGCAGTATTTT. Translation gives CAIATTGATDTQYF.